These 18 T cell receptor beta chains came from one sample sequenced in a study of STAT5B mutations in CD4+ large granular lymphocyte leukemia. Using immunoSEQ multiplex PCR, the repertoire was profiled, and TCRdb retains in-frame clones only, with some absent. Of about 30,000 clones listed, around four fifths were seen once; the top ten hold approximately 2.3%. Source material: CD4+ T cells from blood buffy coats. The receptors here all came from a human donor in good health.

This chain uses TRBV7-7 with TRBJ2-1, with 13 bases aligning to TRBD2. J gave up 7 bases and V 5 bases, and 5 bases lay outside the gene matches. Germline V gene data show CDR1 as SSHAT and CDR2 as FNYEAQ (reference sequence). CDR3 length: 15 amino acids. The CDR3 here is CASSRGLAGSNEQFF. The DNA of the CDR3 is TGTGCCAGCAGCCGGGGACTAGCGGGAAGTAATGAGCAGTTCTTC.

CDR3 region: CASSLSGLSYEQYF. In DNA, the CDR3 is TGTGCCAGCAGTCTCTCGGGCCTCTCCTACGAGCAGTACTTC. The chain joins TRBV6-6 to TRBJ2-7; no reliable D call. The germline V and J ends were trimmed by 5 bases and 0 bases, with 11 bases remaining between them. Looked up from germline, CDR1 is MNHNY and CDR2 is SVGAGI (reference sequence). This CDR3 region has 14 residues.

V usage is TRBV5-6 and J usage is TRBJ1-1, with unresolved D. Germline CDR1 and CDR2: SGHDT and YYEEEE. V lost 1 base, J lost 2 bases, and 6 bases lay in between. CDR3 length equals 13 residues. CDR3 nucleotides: TGTGCCAGCAGCTTGAATCCCAACACTGAAGCTTTCTTT. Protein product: CASSLNPNTEAFF.

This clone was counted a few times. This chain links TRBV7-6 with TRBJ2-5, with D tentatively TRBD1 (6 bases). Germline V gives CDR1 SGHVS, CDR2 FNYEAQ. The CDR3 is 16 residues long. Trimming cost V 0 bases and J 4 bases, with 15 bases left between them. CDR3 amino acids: CASSLAVSGTRETQYF. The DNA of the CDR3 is TGTGCCAGCAGCTTAGCAGTCTCCGGGACAAGAGAGACCCAGTACTTC.

CDR3 DNA: TGTGCCAGCAGTCGTACAGGGATTGACGGGGAGCTGTTTTTT. Its protein is CASSRTGIDGELFF. The V and J genes are TRBV6-5 and TRBJ2-2; weak D call: TRBD1 (6 bases). With 5 bases removed from V and 7 bases from J, the gap between germline ends came to 14 bases. CDR3 length equals 14 residues. Looked up from germline, CDR1 is MNHEY and CDR2 is SVGAGI.

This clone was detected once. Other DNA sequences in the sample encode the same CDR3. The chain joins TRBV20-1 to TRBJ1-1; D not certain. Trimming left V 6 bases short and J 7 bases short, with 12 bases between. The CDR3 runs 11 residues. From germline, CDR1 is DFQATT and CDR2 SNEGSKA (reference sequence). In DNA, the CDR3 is TGCAGTGCCGCCAGAGTCGGTGAAGCTTTCTTT. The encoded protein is CSAARVGEAFF.

CDR3 sequence (DNA): TGCGCCAGCAGCTTGAGTCCGGGACAGGGGGACTATGGCTACACCTTC. It specifies CASSLSPGQGDYGYTF. The rearrangement uses TRBV5-1 and TRBJ1-2, with 11 bases aligning to TRBD1. The V and J ends lost 1 base and 3 bases, in that order; junction bases with no gene match: 5. The germline V gene encodes CDR1 SGHRS and CDR2 YFSETQ. The CDR3 has 16 residues. The variable domain in full, with the rest retrieved from reference TRBV5-1 and TRBJ1-2, is KAGVTQTPRYLIKTRGQQVTLSCSPISGHRSVSWYQQTPGQGLQFLFEYFSETQRNKGNFPGRFSGRQFSNSRSEMNVSTLELGDSALYLCASSLSPGQGDYGYTFGSGTRLTVV.

The CDR3 coding sequence is TGTGCCAGCAGCCCGACTAGCGGCTACGCGAACACCGGGGAGCTGTTTTTT. The encoded protein is CASSPTSGYANTGELFF. V gene TRBV13 combines with J gene TRBJ2-2; 9 positions match TRBD2. This CDR3 has 17 amino acids. Germline V gene lookup returns CDR1 PRHDT and CDR2 FYEKMQ (reference sequence). J was trimmed by 0 bases and V by 5 bases; bases with no gene match: 7.

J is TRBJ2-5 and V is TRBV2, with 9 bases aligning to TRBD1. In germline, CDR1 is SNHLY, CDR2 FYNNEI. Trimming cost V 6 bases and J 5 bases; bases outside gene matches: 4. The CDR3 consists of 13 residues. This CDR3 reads CASRRDRVETQYF. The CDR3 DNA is TGTGCCAGCAGGAGGGACAGGGTGGAGACCCAGTACTTC.

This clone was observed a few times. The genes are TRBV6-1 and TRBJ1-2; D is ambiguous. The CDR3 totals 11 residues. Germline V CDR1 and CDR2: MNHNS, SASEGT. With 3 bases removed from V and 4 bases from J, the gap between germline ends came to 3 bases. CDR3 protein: CASSDSYGYTF. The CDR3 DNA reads TGTGCCAGCAGTGACAGCTATGGCTACACCTTC.

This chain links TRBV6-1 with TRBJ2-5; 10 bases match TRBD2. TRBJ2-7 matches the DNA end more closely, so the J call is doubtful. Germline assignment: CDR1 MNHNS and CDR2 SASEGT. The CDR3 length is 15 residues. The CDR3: CASSSLAGGFDEQYF. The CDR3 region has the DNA TGTGCCAGCAGTTCCTTAGCGGGAGGATTCGACGAGCAGTACTTC.

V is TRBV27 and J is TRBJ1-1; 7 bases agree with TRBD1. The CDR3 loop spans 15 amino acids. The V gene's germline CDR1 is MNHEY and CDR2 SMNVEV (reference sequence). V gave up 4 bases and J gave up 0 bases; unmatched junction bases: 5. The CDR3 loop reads CASSSDREMNTEAFF. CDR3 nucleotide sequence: TGTGCCAGCAGTTCAGACAGGGAGATGAACACTGAAGCTTTCTTT.

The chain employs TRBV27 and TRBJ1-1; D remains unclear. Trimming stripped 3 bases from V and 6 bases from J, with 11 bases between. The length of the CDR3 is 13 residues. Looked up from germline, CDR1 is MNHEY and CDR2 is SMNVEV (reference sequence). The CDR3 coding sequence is TGTGCCAGCAGTTTCGGTGGCCGTGCTGAAGCTTTCTTT. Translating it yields CASSFGGRAEAFF.

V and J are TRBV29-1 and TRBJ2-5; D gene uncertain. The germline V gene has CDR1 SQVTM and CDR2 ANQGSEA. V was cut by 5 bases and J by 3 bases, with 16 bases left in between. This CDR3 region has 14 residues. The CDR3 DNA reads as TGCAGCGTTACTCCGCCTGGGCTAGAAGAGACCCAGTACTTC. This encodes CSVTPPGLEETQYF.

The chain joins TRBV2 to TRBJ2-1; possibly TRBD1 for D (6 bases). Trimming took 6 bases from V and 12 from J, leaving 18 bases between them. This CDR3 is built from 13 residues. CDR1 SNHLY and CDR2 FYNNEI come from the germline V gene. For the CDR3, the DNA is TGTGCCAGCAGCGCAACAGAGGACAGCGGGCAGTTCTTC. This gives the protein CASSATEDSGQFF.

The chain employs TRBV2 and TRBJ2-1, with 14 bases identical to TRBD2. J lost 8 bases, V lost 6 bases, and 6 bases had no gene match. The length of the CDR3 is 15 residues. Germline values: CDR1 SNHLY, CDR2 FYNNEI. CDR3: CASRRLAGGPDEQFF. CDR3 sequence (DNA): TGTGCCAGCAGAAGACTAGCGGGGGGGCCAGATGAGCAGTTCTTC.

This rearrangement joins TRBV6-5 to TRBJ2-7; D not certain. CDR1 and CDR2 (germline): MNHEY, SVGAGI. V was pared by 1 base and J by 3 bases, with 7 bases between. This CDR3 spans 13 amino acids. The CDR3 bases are TGTGCCAGCAGTTACTACGTCTACTACGAGCAGTACTTC. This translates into CASSYYVYYEQYF.

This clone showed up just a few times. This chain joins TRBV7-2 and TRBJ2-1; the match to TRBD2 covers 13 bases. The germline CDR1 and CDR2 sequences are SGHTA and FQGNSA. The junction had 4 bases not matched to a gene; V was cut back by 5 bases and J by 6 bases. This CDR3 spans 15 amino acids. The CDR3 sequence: CASSQRLAGGNEQFF. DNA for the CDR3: TGTGCCAGCAGCCAAAGACTAGCGGGAGGCAATGAGCAGTTCTTC.